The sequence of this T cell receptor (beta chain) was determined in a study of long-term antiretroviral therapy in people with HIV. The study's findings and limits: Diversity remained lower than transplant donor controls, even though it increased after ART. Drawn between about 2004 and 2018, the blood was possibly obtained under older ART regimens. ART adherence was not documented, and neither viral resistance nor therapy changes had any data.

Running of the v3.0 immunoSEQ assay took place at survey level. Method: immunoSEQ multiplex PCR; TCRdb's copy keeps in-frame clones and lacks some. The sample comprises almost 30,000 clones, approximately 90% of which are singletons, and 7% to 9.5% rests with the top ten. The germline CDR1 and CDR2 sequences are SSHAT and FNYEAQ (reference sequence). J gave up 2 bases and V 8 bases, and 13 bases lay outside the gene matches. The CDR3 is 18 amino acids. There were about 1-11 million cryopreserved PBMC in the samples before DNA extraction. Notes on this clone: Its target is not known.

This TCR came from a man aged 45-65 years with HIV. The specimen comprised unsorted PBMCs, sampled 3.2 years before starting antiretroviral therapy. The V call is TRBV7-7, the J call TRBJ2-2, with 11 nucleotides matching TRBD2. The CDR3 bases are TGTGCCAGCCATCCCGGGACTAGCGGCCCCTTTAACACCGGGGAGCTGTTTTTT. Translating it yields CASHPGTSGPFNTGELFF.